The sequence of this T cell receptor (beta chain) was determined in a study of T cell repertoires in cytomegalovirus infection. Study background: Used in the study were CMV epitopes, some recently identified and HLA-C-restricted, others well-studied and HLA-B-restricted. Indicated by public TCR beta signatures were CMV infection and matching HLA type. Broader study findings: Of the TCR beta families, the public ones yielded a cumulative frequency that identified carriers of CMV plus the relevant HLA.

MiXCR was run by TCRdb on the reads, yielding one entry per CDR3 protein. The sample shows 750,000 to 900,000 distinct CDR3 sequences, 25% to 30% of them seen only once. Losses at the gene ends were 7 bases for V and 7 bases for J; bases not matched to a gene: 14. This CDR3 has 15 amino acids. Per the germline V gene, CDR1 is LNHDA and CDR2 is SQIVND (reference sequence). Comments on this clonotype: Its target is not known.

The sample was cultured CD8+ T cells from PBMCs, taken from culture after CMV antigen stimulation. The chain employs TRBV19 and TRBJ2-7, with 9 bases lining up with TRBD2. This sequence was found in a human donor in good health (CMV status not recorded). Some clones in this sample may be carry-over from other donors' samples. In DNA form, the CDR3 reads TGTGCCAGTAACCCCTCGGGACTAGCCGGGGGGGAGCAGTACTTC. Translating gives CASNPSGLAGGEQYF.